The source of this TCR beta chain is a study of beta chain features in type 1 diabetes. Study context: Examination covered some 99,000,000 sorted cells spanning all samples. Study-wide findings and caveats: A pattern of fewer insertions and more deletions at VDJ junctions was seen in type 1 diabetes patients. Shorter templates might be favored by PCR, equally in patients and controls. Across all four CD4+ subsets, people with type 1 diabetes showed modestly shorter TCRB CDR3s.

Expressed TCRB transcripts were sequenced after all isolated RNA was converted to cDNA. Data came from immunoSEQ multiplex PCR; TCRdb stores just in-frame clones and leaves some out. The repertoire includes roughly 340,000 clones, approximately 13% of them detected once, and approximately 0.016% sits in the top ten. The sample holds a few counts of this clone. As yet, its antigen is unknown. In germline, CDR1 is GTSNPN, CDR2 SVGIG (reference sequence). V lost 2 bases to trimming and J lost 6 bases; unmatched junction nucleotides: 13. This CDR3 has 16 residues. J is TRBJ2-1 and V is TRBV30, with 7 bases that match TRBD2. Sequencing was performed on naive CD4+ T cells from blood. The source is a young woman with type 1 diabetes. CDR3 in amino acids: CAWSSTKGLGVNEQFF. The CDR3 DNA reads as TGTGCCTGGAGTTCGACAAAAGGACTAGGGGTCAATGAGCAGTTCTTC. Combining the CDR3 with reference TRBV30 and TRBJ2-1 gives the whole variable domain SQTIHQWPATLVQPVGSPLSLECTVEGTSNPNLYWYRQAAGRGLQLLFYSVGIGQISSEVPQNLSASRPQDRQFILSSKKLLLSDSGFYLCAWSSTKGLGVNEQFFGPGTRLTVL.